Sequencing of this T cell receptor (beta chain) was carried out in a study of cytomegalovirus exposure and HLA in healthy donors. 13 Jbeta primers and 60 Vbeta primers were used for the PCR. This table comes from immunoSEQ multiplex PCR, and its TCRdb copy is limited to in-frame clones, with some not included. The table has over 150,000 clones, about 80% seen once. This clone has only one observation. Sequencing was performed on PBMCs. The TCR originated in a woman aged 55-75 years in good health and CMV-seropositive.

CDR3 DNA: TGTGCCAGTAGTATCGTAGGGACTTACACTGAAGCTTTCTTT. It codes for CASSIVGTYTEAFF. The chain carries TRBV19 and TRBJ1-1; D is perhaps TRBD1 (5 bases). V lost 3 bases, J lost 3 bases, and 11 bases lay in between. CDR1 and CDR2 (germline): LNHDA, SQIVND (reference sequence). CDR3 length: 14 amino acids.